This TCR beta chain is drawn from a study of blood T cells in healthy people across ages. This clonotype has a handful of counts. Its antigen is unknown. Sample-barcoded 5' priming and a J-beta primer mix drove a second PCR of roughly 6 to 12 cycles. A single record per CDR3 protein comes from TCRdb applying MiXCR to the 5' RACE reads. The table records roughly 550,000 distinct CDR3 sequences, around 24% of them present only once. The CDR3 has 18 residues. Germline V CDR1 and CDR2: MDHEN, SYDVKM. The germline V and J ends were trimmed by 6 bases and 0 bases, with 21 bases remaining between them. Whole-study results and caveats: Naive T cell percentage and TCR beta diversity correlated strongly.

The sample was also linked to a second study, of T cells of mothers and their children. That report notes: In cDNA synthesis, all of the extracted RNA was used at roughly 1.5 ug per 15 ul.

The clonotype originates from a boy younger than 18 in good health. The chain employs TRBV28 and TRBJ1-5; D call uncertain. The sample consisted of blood. CDR3: CASRNQGLRTNSNQPQHF. The CDR3 nucleotides are TGTGCCAGCAGGAACCAAGGGTTGAGGACTAATAGCAATCAGCCCCAGCATTTT.